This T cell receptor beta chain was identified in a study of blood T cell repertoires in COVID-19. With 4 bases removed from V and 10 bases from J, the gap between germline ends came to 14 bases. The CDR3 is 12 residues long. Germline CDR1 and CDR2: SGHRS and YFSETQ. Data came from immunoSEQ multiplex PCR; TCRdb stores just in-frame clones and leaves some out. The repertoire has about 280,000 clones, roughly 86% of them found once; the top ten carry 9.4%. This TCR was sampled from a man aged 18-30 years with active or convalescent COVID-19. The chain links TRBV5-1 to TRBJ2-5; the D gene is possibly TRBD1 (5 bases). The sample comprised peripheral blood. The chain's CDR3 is CASSTETAIQYF. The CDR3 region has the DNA TGCGCCAGCAGCACCGAGACAGCAATCCAGTACTTC. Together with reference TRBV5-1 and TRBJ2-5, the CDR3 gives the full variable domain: KAGVTQTPRYLIKTRGQQVTLSCSPISGHRSVSWYQQTPGQGLQFLFEYFSETQRNKGNFPGRFSGRQFSNSRSEMNVSTLELGDSALYLCASSTETAIQYFGPGTRLLVL.